The 30 T cell receptor beta chains below all came from one sample that was sequenced in a study of blood T cell repertoires in COVID-19 (dated by TCRdb to the early 2020s). The library was produced with the immunoSEQ multiplex PCR assay. TCRdb carries this immuneACCESS record with in-frame sequences only. Its versions omit some clonotypes, under half of them owing to an unresolved V gene in the studies checked, with the rest unexplained. The sample table shows over 250,000 clones, and over 75% are seen once. In total, the top ten clones hold roughly 10% of the sample. The sequenced sample was peripheral blood. The receptors shown here come from a woman aged 70-85 years with COVID-19, enrolled during active disease.

The J gene is TRBJ1-2, the V gene TRBV15; TRBD1 agrees at 7 bases. With 0 bases clipped from V and 4 bases from J, the junction kept 5 bases outside the gene matches. This CDR3 contains 15 residues. Looked up from germline, CDR1 is LNHNV and CDR2 is YYDKDF (reference sequence). In DNA, the CDR3 is TGTGCCACCAGCAGAGAAGGCACAGGGGTCTATGGCTACACCTTC. It codes for CATSREGTGVYGYTF.

The genes are TRBV30 and TRBJ2-7, with 8 bases lining up with TRBD2. This CDR3 contains 15 residues. CDR1 and CDR2 from the germline V gene are GTSNPN and SVGIG (reference sequence). Trimming cost V 8 bases and J 2 bases; bases outside gene matches: 14. CDR3 sequence reads: CAAGREGRGAYEQYF. The CDR3, as DNA: TGTGCCGCCGGTCGGGAGGGGCGGGGCGCCTACGAGCAGTACTTC.

CDR3 DNA sequence: TGTGCCAGCTCACCACCCCAGGGGGCCTTTTACAATGAGCAGTTCTTC. The encoded protein is CASSPPQGAFYNEQFF. The chain has TRBV18 and TRBJ2-1, with 8 positions matching TRBD1. The CDR3 is made up of 16 amino acids. The V gene end was trimmed by 0 bases and the J gene end by 4 bases; junction bases not matched to a gene: 5. Per germline, CDR1 KGHSH and CDR2 LQKENI. Full variable domain (rest looked up from reference TRBV18 and TRBJ2-1): NAGVMQNPRHLVRRRGQEARLRCSPMKGHSHVYWYRQLPEEGLKFMVYLQKENIIDESGMPKERFSAEFPKEGPSILRIQQVVRGDSAAYFCASSPPQGAFYNEQFFGPGTRLTVL.

CDR3 DNA sequence: TGTGCCTGGAGCCCTAGCGGGAGGCCCTTCACAGATACGCAGTATTTT. This sequence encodes CAWSPSGRPFTDTQYF. The chain has TRBV30 and TRBJ2-3; 11 bases are shared with TRBD2. The CDR3 totals 16 residues. With V trimmed by 3 bases and J by 2 bases, 7 bases remained unmatched. Germline-derived CDR1 and CDR2 are GTSNPN and SVGIG (reference sequence).

This clone was observed once. The chain couples TRBV5-5 to TRBJ1-6; TRBD1 might be the D (5 bases). V was clipped by 4 bases and J by 10 bases, with 12 bases between them. Germline V gives CDR1 SGHKS, CDR2 YYEKEE (reference sequence). CDR3 size: 13 residues. The CDR3 nucleotides read TGTGCCAGCAGCCCGGGACGGGGGTCACCCCTCCACTTT. Its translation: CASSPGRGSPLHF.

This chain links TRBV27 with TRBJ2-7, with 12 positions matching TRBD1. CDR3 length equals 15 residues. Germline V gene lookup returns CDR1 MNHEY and CDR2 SMNVEV (reference sequence). V lost 5 bases and J lost 2; bases outside the gene matches: 4. The CDR3, as DNA: TGTGCCAGCAGTGCCGGGACAGGGGGCCCCTACGAGCAGTACTTC. Translation: CASSAGTGGPYEQYF.

This sequence joins TRBV19 and TRBJ1-1; tentatively, D is TRBD1 (5 bases). The CDR3 runs to 12 residues. Germline CDR1 reads LNHDA; CDR2 reads SQIVND (reference sequence). The germline V and J ends were trimmed by 10 bases and 4 bases, with 13 bases remaining between them. The CDR3 here is CAKGTGGTEAFF. The CDR3 nucleotides are TGTGCCAAAGGAACCGGGGGCACTGAAGCTTTCTTT.

The chain couples TRBV4-2 to TRBJ2-1; 7 nucleotides agree with TRBD1. Germline V gives CDR1 LGHNA, CDR2 YNFKEQ. Germline trimming cut 1 base from V and 6 bases from J; bases unmatched to any gene: 6. The CDR3 spans 15 residues. CDR3 bases: TGTGCCAGCAGCCAAGGTGGGGACAGAGGCAATGAGCAGTTCTTC. This encodes CASSQGGDRGNEQFF.

This clone was seen a single time. The chain couples TRBV28 to TRBJ2-7; no clear D. The CDR3 sequence is 13 residues long. V was cut by 6 bases and J by 4 bases, with 13 bases left in between. CDR1 MDHEN and CDR2 SYDVKM come from the germline V gene. CDR3 protein: CASRSVERYEQYF. The CDR3 DNA follows: TGTGCCAGCAGGAGTGTCGAGAGGTACGAGCAGTACTTC.

This clone was recorded a few times. The chain couples TRBV6-5 to TRBJ1-2; 9 bases match TRBD1. The CDR3 spans 13 residues. Germline V gene sequence: CDR1 MNHEY, CDR2 SVGAGI. The V and J ends lost 5 bases and 8 bases, in that order; junction bases with no gene match: 6. CDR3 coding DNA: TGTGCCAGCAGTCAGCACAGGGGGCGAGGCTACACCTTC. Protein sequence: CASSQHRGRGYTF.

This clone appeared a few times. This chain links TRBV14 with TRBJ1-1; TRBD1 aligns across 9 bases. The CDR3 contains 17 residues. CDR1 and CDR2 from the germline V gene are SGHDN and FVKESK. V dropped 2 bases and J dropped 0; count of bases not matched to a gene: 7. The CDR3 region has the DNA TGTGCCAGCAGCCAATCGGGACAGGGATTCATGAACACTGAAGCTTTCTTT. Its translation: CASSQSGQGFMNTEAFF.

V usage is TRBV30 and J usage is TRBJ1-5; no firm D call. The V end lost 2 bases, the J end lost 6 bases, and 11 bases lay between the germline ends. The CDR3 is 13 amino acids. CDR1 and CDR2 from the germline V gene are GTSNPN and SVGIG (reference sequence). This chain's CDR3 is CAWSFPGSQPQHF. CDR3 nucleotide sequence: TGTGCCTGGAGTTTCCCGGGTAGTCAGCCCCAGCATTTT. The full variable domain, completed using reference TRBV30 and TRBJ1-5, is SQTIHQWPATLVQPVGSPLSLECTVEGTSNPNLYWYRQAAGRGLQLLFYSVGIGQISSEVPQNLSASRPQDRQFILSSKKLLLSDSGFYLCAWSFPGSQPQHFGDGTRLSIL.

The chain employs TRBV7-2 and TRBJ1-5; TRBD1 might be the D (6 bases). This CDR3 has 16 residues. Germline CDR1 SGHTA, CDR2 FQGNSA. Trimming pared 2 bases from V and 2 bases from J, leaving 13 bases between. The CDR3 region has the DNA TGTGCCAGCAGCTTAATGGGGGCCGGAGGCAATCAGCCCCAGCATTTT. Amino acids: CASSLMGAGGNQPQHF.

The chain carries TRBV5-1 and TRBJ1-1; 7 positions match TRBD1. The trim removed 0 bases at V and 3 bases at J, leaving 5 bases unmatched. CDR3 length equals 15 residues. Germline CDR1 and CDR2: SGHRS and YFSETQ. DNA for the CDR3: TGCGCCAGCAGCTTGGAAGGCAGGGGGTACACTGAAGCTTTCTTT. Translation gives CASSLEGRGYTEAFF.

The chain uses TRBV3-1 (or the pseudogene TRBV3-2) and TRBJ1-4; 7 bases fit TRBD1. The V segment lost 1 base and the J segment 8 bases; nucleotides outside the gene matches: 4. This CDR3 is built from 14 residues. Germline-derived CDR1 and CDR2 are LGHDT and YNNKEL (reference sequence). DNA of the CDR3: TGTGCCAGCAGCCAAGCGACAGGGCTAGAAAAACTGTTTTTT. Encoded protein: CASSQATGLEKLFF.

For the CDR3, the DNA is TGTGCCAGCAGCCAAGACTACGCTAGCGGGAGGGTTAATGAGCAGTTCTTC. Its protein is CASSQDYASGRVNEQFF. The gene calls are TRBV3-1 (or the pseudogene TRBV3-2) and TRBJ2-1; 12 nucleotides match TRBD2. Losses at the gene ends were 0 bases for V and 7 bases for J; bases not matched to a gene: 7. The CDR3 runs to 17 residues. Germline CDR1 reads LGHDT; CDR2 reads YNNKEL (reference sequence).

The gene calls are TRBV20-1 and TRBJ1-2; no firm D call. Germline loops: CDR1 DFQATT, CDR2 SNEGSKA (reference sequence). The V end lost 1 base, the J end lost 5 bases, and 2 bases lay between the germline ends. CDR3 length: 10 residues. The CDR3 reads CSARVYGYTF. As DNA, the CDR3 is TGCAGTGCTAGAGTATATGGCTACACCTTC.

A note on this clone: Other DNA sequences of this sample code for an identical CDR3. The CDR3 region is CASSWRNYGYTF. The CDR3 coding sequence is TGTGCCAGCAGTTGGAGAAACTATGGCTACACCTTC. The V gene is TRBV28, the J gene TRBJ1-2, with D unclear. The length of the CDR3 is 12 residues. Trimming left V 4 bases short and J 2 bases short, with 5 bases between. The germline V gene has CDR1 MDHEN and CDR2 SYDVKM.

The J gene is TRBJ1-3, the V gene TRBV4-3, with D unclear. Germline V gene sequence: CDR1 LGHNA, CDR2 YSLEER. Between the trimmed V and J ends, which lost 1 base and 0 bases, there was a span of 13 bases. The CDR3 extends over 17 amino acids. The CDR3 region has the DNA TGCGCCAGCAGCCAAGTTCAAGCCACCTTCTCTGGAAACACCATATATTTT. Amino acid sequence: CASSQVQATFSGNTIYF.

V usage is TRBV3-1 (or the pseudogene TRBV3-2) and J usage is TRBJ2-2; D gene unclear. The germline gives CDR1 LGHDT, CDR2 YNNKEL (reference sequence). Between the trimmed V and J ends, which lost 1 base and 4 bases, there was a span of 4 bases. CDR3 size: 13 residues. CDR3 nucleotide sequence: TGTGCCAGCAGCCAAGGAGGCACCGGGGAGCTGTTTTTT. Its protein product is CASSQGGTGELFF.

This clone appeared a few times. This chain joins TRBV28 and TRBJ2-7; D gene uncertain. Germline V gene lookup returns CDR1 MDHEN and CDR2 SYDVKM. The V end was cut by 5 bases, the J end by 3 bases, with 5 bases between. This CDR3 is 11 amino acids long. DNA of the CDR3: TGTGCCAGCAGTAAGAGCTACGAGCAGTACTTC. Encoded protein: CASSKSYEQYF.

The rearrangement links TRBV10-3 to TRBJ1-3; 7 nucleotides agree with TRBD1. The CDR3 spans 15 residues. The V gene end was trimmed by 4 bases and the J gene end by 3 bases; junction bases not matched to a gene: 6. The germline CDR1 and CDR2 sequences are ENHRY and SYGVKD. CDR3 region: CAISAPGGIGNTIYF. The CDR3 region has the DNA TGTGCCATCAGTGCTCCAGGGGGTATTGGAAACACCATATATTTT.

This chain joins TRBV10-3 and TRBJ1-2, with TRBD1 matching 7 bases. The J segment lost 6 bases and the V segment lost 1 base, leaving 20 bases of the junction unmatched. CDR1 ENHRY and CDR2 SYGVKD come from the germline V gene. The CDR3 runs to 19 residues. CDR3 DNA: TGTGCCATCAGTGAGTATTCCAGGATTGGCAGGGGGATCGCGGATGGCTACACCTTC. The encoded protein is CAISEYSRIGRGIADGYTF.

The chain couples TRBV13 to TRBJ1-1; 7 nucleotides agree with TRBD1. CDR3 length equals 16 residues. CDR1 and CDR2 (germline): PRHDT, FYEKMQ (reference sequence). V lost 0 bases, J lost 1 base, and 5 bases stayed unmatched. In nucleotides, the CDR3 is TGTGCCAGCAGCTTAGGGAAACAGGGGACGAACACTGAAGCTTTCTTT. Translation: CASSLGKQGTNTEAFF.

This chain connects TRBV6-5 to TRBJ1-1, with D perhaps matching TRBD1 (5 bases). V lost 0 bases and J 4 bases, leaving 12 bases between the germline ends. The CDR3 sequence is 15 residues long. The germline V gene encodes CDR1 MNHEY and CDR2 SVGAGI. DNA for the CDR3: TGTGCCAGCAGTTACTCAGGGACTCGGGCCACTGAAGCTTTCTTT. Protein: CASSYSGTRATEAFF.

The V call is TRBV30, the J call TRBJ1-6; TRBD1 might be the D (5 bases). CDR1 is GTSNPN and CDR2 is SVGIG in the germline V gene (reference sequence). The CDR3 is made up of 14 amino acids. V gave up 4 bases and J gave up 4 bases, with 11 bases separating them. DNA of the CDR3: TGTGCCTGGAAGATGACAGAATATAATTCACCCCTCCACTTT. It specifies CAWKMTEYNSPLHF.

This chain links TRBV5-1 with TRBJ2-1; D gene ambiguous. The CDR3 runs 14 residues. Trimming left V 6 bases short and J 0 bases short, with 10 bases between. Germline V gives CDR1 SGHRS, CDR2 YFSETQ. The CDR3 DNA follows: TGCGCCAGCAAGATATCGAGCTCCTACAATGAGCAGTTCTTC. It translates to CASKISSSYNEQFF.

The gene calls are TRBV18 and TRBJ2-5; D possibly corresponds to TRBD1 (6 bases). The germline gives CDR1 KGHSH, CDR2 LQKENI. V lost 4 bases to trimming and J lost 4 bases, with 16 bases between them. The length of the CDR3 is 15 residues. In DNA, the CDR3 is TGTGCCAGCTCACAAATACAGGGCAGTGGAGAGACCCAGTACTTC. Translation: CASSQIQGSGETQYF.

The chain joins TRBV4-3 to TRBJ1-1; TRBD1 might be the D (5 bases). Per the germline V gene, CDR1 is LGHNA and CDR2 is YSLEER. The ends were cut back, 1 base at V and 0 bases at J, with 12 bases in the middle. The CDR3 is 16 residues long. The CDR3 nucleotides are TGCGCCAGCAGCCAAGGGGCAGGGAGGATGAACACTGAAGCTTTCTTT. Its translation: CASSQGAGRMNTEAFF.

The rearrangement joins TRBV14 to TRBJ1-1; 9 bases agree with TRBD1. CDR1 is SGHDN, CDR2 FVKESK, per germline. The CDR3 consists of 18 residues. The trim removed 1 base at V and 0 bases at J, leaving 9 bases unmatched. CDR3 residues: CASSQGGGTGIMNTEAFF. The CDR3 DNA reads TGTGCCAGCAGCCAAGGAGGAGGGACAGGGATAATGAACACTGAAGCTTTCTTT. Together with reference TRBV14 and TRBJ1-1, the CDR3 gives the full variable domain: EAGVTQFPSHSVIEKGQTVTLRCDPISGHDNLYWYRRVMGKEIKFLLHFVKESKQDESGMPNNRFLAERTGGTYSTLKVQPAELEDSGVYFCASSQGGGTGIMNTEAFFGQGTRLTVV.